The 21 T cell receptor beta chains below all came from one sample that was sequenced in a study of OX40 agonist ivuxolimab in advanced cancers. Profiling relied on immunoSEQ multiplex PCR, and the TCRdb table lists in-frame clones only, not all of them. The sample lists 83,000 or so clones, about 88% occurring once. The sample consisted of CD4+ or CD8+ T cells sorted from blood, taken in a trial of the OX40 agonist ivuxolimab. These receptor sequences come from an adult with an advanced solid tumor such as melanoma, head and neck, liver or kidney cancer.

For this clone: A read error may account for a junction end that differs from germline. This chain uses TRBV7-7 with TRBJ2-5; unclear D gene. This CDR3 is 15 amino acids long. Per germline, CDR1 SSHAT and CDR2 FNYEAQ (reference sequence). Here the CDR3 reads CASSLAKGIGETQYF. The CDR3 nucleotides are TGTGCTAGCAGCTTAGCTAAGGGCATAGGAGAGACCCAGTACTTC.

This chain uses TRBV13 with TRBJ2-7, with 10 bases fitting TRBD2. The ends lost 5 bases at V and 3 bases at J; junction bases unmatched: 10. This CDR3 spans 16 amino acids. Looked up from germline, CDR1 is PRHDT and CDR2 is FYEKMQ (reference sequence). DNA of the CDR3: TGTGCCAGCAGCGCCAGGGGGCTAGCGGGGGTCTACGAGCAGTACTTC. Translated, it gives CASSARGLAGVYEQYF.

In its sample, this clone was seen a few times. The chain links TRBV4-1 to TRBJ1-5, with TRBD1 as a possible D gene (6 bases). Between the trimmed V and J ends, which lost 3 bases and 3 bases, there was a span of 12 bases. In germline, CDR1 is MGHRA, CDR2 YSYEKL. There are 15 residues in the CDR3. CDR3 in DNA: TGCGCCAGCAGCCAGCTCGGACAGACCAATCAGCCCCAGCATTTT. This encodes CASSQLGQTNQPQHF.

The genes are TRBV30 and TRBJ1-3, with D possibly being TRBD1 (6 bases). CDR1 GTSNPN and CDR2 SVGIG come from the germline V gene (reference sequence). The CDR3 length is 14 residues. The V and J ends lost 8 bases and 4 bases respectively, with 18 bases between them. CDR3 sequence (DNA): TGTGCCCGTACCGGGGGCGCGGGGGGAAACACCATATATTTT. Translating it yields CARTGGAGGNTIYF.

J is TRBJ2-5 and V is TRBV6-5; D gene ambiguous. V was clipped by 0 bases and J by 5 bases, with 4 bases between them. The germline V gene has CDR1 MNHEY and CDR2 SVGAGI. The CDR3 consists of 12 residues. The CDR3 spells CASSYSGETQYF. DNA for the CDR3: TGTGCCAGCAGTTACTCGGGCGAGACCCAGTACTTC.

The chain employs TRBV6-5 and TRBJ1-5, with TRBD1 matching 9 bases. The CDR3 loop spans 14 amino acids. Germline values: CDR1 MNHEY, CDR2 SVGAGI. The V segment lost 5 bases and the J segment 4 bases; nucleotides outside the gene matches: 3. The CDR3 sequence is CASSRTGENQPQHF. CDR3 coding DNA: TGTGCCAGCAGTCGGACAGGGGAAAATCAGCCCCAGCATTTT.

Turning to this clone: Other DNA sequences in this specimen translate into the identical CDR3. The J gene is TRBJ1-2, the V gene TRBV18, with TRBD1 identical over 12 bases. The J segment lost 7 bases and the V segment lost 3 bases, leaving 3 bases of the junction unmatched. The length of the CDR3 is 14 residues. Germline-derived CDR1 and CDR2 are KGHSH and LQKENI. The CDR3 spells CASSPGQGAGGYTF. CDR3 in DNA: TGTGCCAGCTCACCGGGACAGGGGGCCGGTGGCTACACCTTC.

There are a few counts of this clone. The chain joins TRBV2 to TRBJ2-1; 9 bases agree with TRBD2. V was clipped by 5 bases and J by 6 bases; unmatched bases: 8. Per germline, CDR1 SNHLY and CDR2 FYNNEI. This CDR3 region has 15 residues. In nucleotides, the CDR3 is TGTGCCAGCAGTTTCCGAGCGGGAGGCAGCAATGAGCAGTTCTTC. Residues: CASSFRAGGSNEQFF.

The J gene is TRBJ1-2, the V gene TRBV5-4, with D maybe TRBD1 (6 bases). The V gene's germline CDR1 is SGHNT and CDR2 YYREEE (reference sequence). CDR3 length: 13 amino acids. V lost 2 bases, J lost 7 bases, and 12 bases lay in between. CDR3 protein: CASSFGGPGGYTF. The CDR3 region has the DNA TGTGCCAGCAGCTTCGGGGGGCCCGGTGGCTACACCTTC.

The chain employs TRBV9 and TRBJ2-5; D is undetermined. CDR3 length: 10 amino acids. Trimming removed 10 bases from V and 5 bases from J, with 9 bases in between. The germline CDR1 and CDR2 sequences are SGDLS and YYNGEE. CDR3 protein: CAGKRETQYF. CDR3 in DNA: TGTGCCGGAAAAAGGGAGACCCAGTACTTC. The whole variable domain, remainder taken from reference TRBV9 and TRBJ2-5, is DSGVTQTPKHLITATGQRVTLRCSPRSGDLSVYWYQQSLDQGLQFLIQYYNGEERAKGNILERFSAQQFPDLHSELNLSSLELGDSALYFCAGKRETQYFGPGTRLLVL.

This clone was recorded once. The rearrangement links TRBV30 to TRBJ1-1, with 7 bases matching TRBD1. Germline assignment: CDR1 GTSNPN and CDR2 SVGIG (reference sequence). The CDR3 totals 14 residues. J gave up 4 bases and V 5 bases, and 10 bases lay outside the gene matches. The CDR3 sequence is CAWHRGQSITEAFF. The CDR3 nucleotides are TGTGCCTGGCATCGGGGACAGTCGATCACTGAAGCTTTCTTT.

The CDR3 protein is CASSRLGTGGNEAFF. The CDR3 DNA follows: TGTGCCAGCAGCCGCTTGGGGACAGGGGGGAATGAAGCTTTCTTT. The chain combines TRBV7-9 with TRBJ1-1, with TRBD1 matching 11 bases. There are 15 residues in the CDR3. V was clipped by 5 bases and J by 7 bases; unmatched bases: 9. Germline values: CDR1 SEHNR, CDR2 FQNEAQ (reference sequence). The full variable domain, its missing parts supplied by reference TRBV7-9 and TRBJ1-1, is DTGVSQNPRHKITKRGQNVTFRCDPISEHNRLYWYRQTLGQGPEFLTYFQNEAQLEKSRLLSDRFSAERPKGSFSTLEIQRTEQGDSAMYLCASSRLGTGGNEAFFGQGTRLTVV.

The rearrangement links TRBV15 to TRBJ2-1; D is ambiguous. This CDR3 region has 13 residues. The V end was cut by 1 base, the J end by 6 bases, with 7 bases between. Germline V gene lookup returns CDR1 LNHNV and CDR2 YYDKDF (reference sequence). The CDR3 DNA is TGTGCCACCAGCAGAGTGACGGGCAATGAGCAGTTCTTC. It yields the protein CATSRVTGNEQFF.

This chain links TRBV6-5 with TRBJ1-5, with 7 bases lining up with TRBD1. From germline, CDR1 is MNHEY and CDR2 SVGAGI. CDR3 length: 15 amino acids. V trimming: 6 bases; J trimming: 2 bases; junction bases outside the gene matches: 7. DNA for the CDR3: TGTGCCAGCAGGCCGATCAGGGGGGGCAATCAGCCCCAGCATTTT. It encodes CASRPIRGGNQPQHF.

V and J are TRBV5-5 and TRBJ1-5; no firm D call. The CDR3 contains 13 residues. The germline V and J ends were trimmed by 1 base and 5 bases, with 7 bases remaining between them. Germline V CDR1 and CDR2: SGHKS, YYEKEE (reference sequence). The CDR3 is CASSLWTDQPQHF. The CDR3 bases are TGTGCCAGCAGCTTGTGGACCGATCAGCCCCAGCATTTT.

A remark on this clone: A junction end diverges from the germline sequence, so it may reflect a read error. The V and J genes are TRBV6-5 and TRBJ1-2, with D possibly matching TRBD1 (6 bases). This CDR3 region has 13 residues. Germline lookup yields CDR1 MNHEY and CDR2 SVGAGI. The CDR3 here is CASSRRYLGQRNF. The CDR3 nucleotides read TGTGCCAGCAGTCGAAGATACCTAGGACAGCGTAACTTC.

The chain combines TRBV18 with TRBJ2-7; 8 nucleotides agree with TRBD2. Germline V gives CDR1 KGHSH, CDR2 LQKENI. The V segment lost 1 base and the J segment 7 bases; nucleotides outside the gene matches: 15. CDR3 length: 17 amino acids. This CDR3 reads CASSPQLAARQGEEQYF. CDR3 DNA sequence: TGTGCCAGCTCACCACAACTAGCGGCCCGCCAGGGAGAAGAGCAGTACTTC.

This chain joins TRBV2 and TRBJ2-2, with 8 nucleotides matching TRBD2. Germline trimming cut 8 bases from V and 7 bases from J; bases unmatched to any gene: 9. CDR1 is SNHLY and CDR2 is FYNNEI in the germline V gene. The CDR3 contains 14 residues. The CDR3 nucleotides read TGTGCCAGCTTGGGCGCGGGGGGCCACGGGGAGCTGTTTTTT. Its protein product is CASLGAGGHGELFF.

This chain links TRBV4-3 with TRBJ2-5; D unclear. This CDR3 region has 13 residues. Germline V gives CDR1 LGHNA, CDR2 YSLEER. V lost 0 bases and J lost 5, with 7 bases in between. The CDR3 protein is CASSQDPHETQYF. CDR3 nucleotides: TGCGCCAGCAGCCAAGATCCCCATGAGACCCAGTACTTC.

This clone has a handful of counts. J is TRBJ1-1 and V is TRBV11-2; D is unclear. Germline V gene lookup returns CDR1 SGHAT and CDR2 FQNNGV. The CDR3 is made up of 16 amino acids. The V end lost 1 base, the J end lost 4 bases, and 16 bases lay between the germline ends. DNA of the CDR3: TGTGCCAGCAGCTTAGCGCGGCAGATCCATCGCACTGAAGCTTTCTTT. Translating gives CASSLARQIHRTEAFF.

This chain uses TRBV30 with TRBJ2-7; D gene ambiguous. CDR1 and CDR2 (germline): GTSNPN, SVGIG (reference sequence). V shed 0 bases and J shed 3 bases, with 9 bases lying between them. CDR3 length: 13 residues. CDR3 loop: CAWSVLEDYEQYF. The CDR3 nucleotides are TGTGCCTGGAGTGTACTGGAAGACTACGAGCAGTACTTC.